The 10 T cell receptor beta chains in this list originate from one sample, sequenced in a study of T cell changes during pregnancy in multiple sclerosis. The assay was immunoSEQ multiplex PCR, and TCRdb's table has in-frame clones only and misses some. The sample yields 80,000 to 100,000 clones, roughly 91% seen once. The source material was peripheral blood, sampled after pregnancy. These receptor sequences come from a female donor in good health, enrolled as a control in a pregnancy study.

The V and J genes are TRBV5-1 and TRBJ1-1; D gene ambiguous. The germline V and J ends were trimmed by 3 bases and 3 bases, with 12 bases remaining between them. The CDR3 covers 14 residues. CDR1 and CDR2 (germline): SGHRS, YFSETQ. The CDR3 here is CASSSRGRDTEAFF. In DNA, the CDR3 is TGCGCCAGCAGCTCTCGGGGTAGGGACACTGAAGCTTTCTTT. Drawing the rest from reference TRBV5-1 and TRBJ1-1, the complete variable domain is KAGVTQTPRYLIKTRGQQVTLSCSPISGHRSVSWYQQTPGQGLQFLFEYFSETQRNKGNFPGRFSGRQFSNSRSEMNVSTLELGDSALYLCASSSRGRDTEAFFGQGTRLTVV.

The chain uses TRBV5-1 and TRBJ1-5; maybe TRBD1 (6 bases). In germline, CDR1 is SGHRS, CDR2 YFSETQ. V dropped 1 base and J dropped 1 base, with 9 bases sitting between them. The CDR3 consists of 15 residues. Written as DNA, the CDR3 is TGCGCCAGCAGCTTGAACCAGGGGAGCAATCAGCCCCAGCATTTT. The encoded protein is CASSLNQGSNQPQHF.

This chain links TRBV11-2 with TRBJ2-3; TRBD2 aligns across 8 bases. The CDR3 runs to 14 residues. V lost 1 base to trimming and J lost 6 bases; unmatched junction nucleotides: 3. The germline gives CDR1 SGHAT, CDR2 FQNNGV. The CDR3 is CASSLAGGTDTQYF. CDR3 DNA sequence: TGTGCCAGCAGCTTAGCGGGGGGGACGGATACGCAGTATTTT.

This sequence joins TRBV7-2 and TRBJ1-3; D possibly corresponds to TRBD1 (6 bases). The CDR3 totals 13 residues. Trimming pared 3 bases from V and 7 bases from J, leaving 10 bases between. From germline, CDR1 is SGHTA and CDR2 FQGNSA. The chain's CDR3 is CASSFGQPNTIYF. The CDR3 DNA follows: TGTGCCAGCAGCTTTGGACAGCCGAACACCATATATTTT. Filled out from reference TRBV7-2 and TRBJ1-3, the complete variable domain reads GAGVSQSPSNKVTEKGKDVELRCDPISGHTALYWYRQSLGQGLEFLIYFQGNSAPDKSGLPSDRFSAERTGGSVSTLTIQRTQQEDSAVYLCASSFGQPNTIYFGEGSWLTVV.

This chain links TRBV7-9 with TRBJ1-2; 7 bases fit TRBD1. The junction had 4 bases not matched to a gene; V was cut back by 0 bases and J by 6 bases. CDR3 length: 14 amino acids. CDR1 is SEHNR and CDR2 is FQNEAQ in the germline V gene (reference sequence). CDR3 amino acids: CASSLATGLDGYTF. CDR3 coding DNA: TGTGCCAGCAGCTTAGCGACAGGGTTGGATGGCTACACCTTC.

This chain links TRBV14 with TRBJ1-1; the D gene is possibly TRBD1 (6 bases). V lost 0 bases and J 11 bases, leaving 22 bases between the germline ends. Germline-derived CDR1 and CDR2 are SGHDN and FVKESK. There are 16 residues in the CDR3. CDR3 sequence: CASSQDPYTRGARAFF. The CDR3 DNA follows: TGTGCCAGCAGCCAAGATCCCTATACCCGGGGGGCAAGGGCTTTCTTT.

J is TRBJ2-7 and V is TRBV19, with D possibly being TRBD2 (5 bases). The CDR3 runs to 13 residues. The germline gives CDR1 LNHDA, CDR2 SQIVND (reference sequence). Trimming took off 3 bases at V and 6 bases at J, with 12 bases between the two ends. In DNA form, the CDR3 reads TGTGCCAGTAGTATCGGACGGGGTTCCGAGCAGTACTTC. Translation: CASSIGRGSEQYF. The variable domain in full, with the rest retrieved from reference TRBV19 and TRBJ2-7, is DGGITQSPKYLFRKEGQNVTLSCEQNLNHDAMYWYRQDPGQGLRLIYYSQIVNDFQKGDIAEGYSVSREKKESFPLTVTSAQKNPTAFYLCASSIGRGSEQYFGPGTRLTVT.

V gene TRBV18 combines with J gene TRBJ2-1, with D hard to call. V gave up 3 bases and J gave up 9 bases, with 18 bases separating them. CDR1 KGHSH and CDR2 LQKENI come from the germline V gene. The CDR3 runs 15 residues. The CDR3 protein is CASSPRDLGGGEQFF. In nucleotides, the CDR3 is TGTGCCAGCTCACCGCGCGATCTCGGCGGTGGTGAGCAGTTCTTC.

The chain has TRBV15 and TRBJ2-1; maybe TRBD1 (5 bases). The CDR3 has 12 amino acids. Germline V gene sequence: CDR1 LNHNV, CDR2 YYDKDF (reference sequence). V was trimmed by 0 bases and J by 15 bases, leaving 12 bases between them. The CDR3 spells CATSRETDMVFF. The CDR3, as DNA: TGTGCCACCAGCAGAGAAACGGACATGGTGTTCTTC.

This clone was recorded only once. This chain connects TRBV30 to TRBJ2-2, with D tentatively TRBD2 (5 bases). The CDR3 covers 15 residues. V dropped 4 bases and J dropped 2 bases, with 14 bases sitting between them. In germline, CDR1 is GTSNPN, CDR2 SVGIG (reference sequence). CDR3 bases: TGTGCCTGGAACGAGGGCAGAATAAACACCGGGGAGCTGTTTTTT. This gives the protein CAWNEGRINTGELFF.